This record concerns one T cell receptor beta chain sequence. The clone's antigen remains unknown. No qualities accompany the bases; no much larger clone lies one base away. Patients with autoimmune disease history or receiving systemic immunosuppression were excluded from the trial. In every dose cohort, peripheral blood was drawn for TCR sequencing at baseline, cycle 4 day 1, and cycle 7 day 1. Samples came from an open-label, multicenter, first-in-human phase I dose-escalation trial of ivuxolimab. Adults with locally advanced or metastatic melanoma, renal cell carcinoma, hepatocellular carcinoma or head and neck squamous cell carcinoma were enrolled in the trial. CD4+ and CD8+ T cells were sorted separately from peripheral blood before TCR sequencing. The sample originates from a study of OX40 agonist ivuxolimab in advanced cancers. At the level of the whole study: Ivuxolimab, which targeted the costimulatory receptor OX40 (CD134), was an agonistic, fully human IgG2 monoclonal antibody. Of the roughly 52 dose-escalation patients, hepatocellular carcinoma was present in around 20, melanoma in approximately 15, renal cell carcinoma in 9 and head and neck cancer in 9. Patients were allowed to have had prior anti-PD-1, anti-PD-L1 or anti-CTLA-4 therapy, and around two fifths of the dose-escalation patients had been treated with checkpoint inhibitors. The paper describes the monotherapy dose-escalation part (N of about 47 patients) of the phase I trial of ivuxolimab. The purpose of peripheral TCRbeta sequencing was to test whether ivuxolimab changed TCR sequence diversity and led to clonal T-cell expansion. In the dose-escalation cohort, approximately 83% of patients were male, and the mean age was roughly 60 years with a range of 23 to 79. Partial responses occurred in three dose-escalation patients, of whom one had hepatocellular carcinoma and two had cutaneous melanoma. Intravenous ivuxolimab was administered to patients every 2 weeks at six dose levels: 0.01, 0.1, 0.3, 1.5, 3 and 10 mg/kg.

Inclusive of the bounding cysteine and phenylalanine, the CDR3 is 15 residues long. The sequence is cut down to CDR3 DNA, 45 bases in frame from base 1. The germline ends are 11 bases apart after V is trimmed by 1 base and J by 3 bases. The germline V gene sets CDR1 to SGHRS and CDR2 to YFSETQ. Overall results and qualifications from the work: At doses of 0.1 to 3.0 mg/kg, clonal expansion of both CD4+ and CD8+ blood T cells was observed from baseline to week 6. Low levels of normalized T-cell clonal expansion were also seen in some nonresponding patients. Partial responders in the 0.1-3.0 mg/kg groups had among the lowest normalized peripheral clonal expansion, especially among CD8+ T cells. On average, CD8+ T cells showed more expanded clones than CD4+ T cells after ivuxolimab. The antigen specificity of the peripheral T cells that underwent clonal expansion was not determined.

For sequencing of the TCRbeta CDR3 region, genomic DNA was extracted from the sorted cells. The immunoSEQ Assay was used to sequence the TCRbeta CDR3 regions. Sourced from immuneACCESS, this table was stored by TCRdb with only in-frame sequences that have V and J called. A share of the clones is absent; for the studies checked, an unresolved V gene accounts for under half, and the remainder has no known explanation. The sample has around 95,000 clones on record, nearly 90% of them singletons. The ten biggest clones cover roughly 0.17% of the sample. Sample: CD4+ or CD8+ T cells sorted from blood, taken in a trial of the OX40 agonist ivuxolimab. This receptor was identified in an adult with an advanced solid tumor such as melanoma, head and neck, liver or kidney cancer. Recombination connected TRBV5-1 to TRBJ2-1, with TRBD1 as a weak D call on 5 bases. The CDR3 reads as follows: CASSLRPTDYNEQFF. The nucleotide sequence reads as follows: TGCGCCAGCAGCTTGCGGCCGACAGACTACAATGAGCAGTTCTTC.